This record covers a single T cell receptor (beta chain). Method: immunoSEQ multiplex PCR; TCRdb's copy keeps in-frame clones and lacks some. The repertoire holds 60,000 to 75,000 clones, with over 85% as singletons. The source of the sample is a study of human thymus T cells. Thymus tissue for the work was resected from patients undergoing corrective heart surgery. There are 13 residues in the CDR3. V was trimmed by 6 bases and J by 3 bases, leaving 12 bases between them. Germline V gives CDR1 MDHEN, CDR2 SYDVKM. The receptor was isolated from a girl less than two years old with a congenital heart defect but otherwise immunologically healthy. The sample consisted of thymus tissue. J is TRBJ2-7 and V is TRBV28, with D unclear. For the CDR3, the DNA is TGTGCCAGCAGCTCGGACGGTTTCTACGAGCAGTACTTC. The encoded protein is CASSSDGFYEQYF.